This paragraph covers one TCR beta chain sequence. Its antigen is still unknown. Germline V gene lookup returns CDR1 MDHEN and CDR2 SYDVKM. With V trimmed by 2 bases and J by 5 bases, 9 bases remained unmatched. CDR3 length: 16 amino acids. The protocol was immunoSEQ multiplex PCR, while the TCRdb copy is restricted to in-frame clones and leaves out a portion. The table has 50,000 to 75,000 clones, over 65% seen once. The data derive from a study of OX40 agonist ivuxolimab in advanced cancers. Across the study: Two cutaneous melanoma patients and one hepatocellular carcinoma patient, three in all, had partial responses. Study conclusions and caveats: CD8+ T cells (on average) carried more expanded clones than CD4+ T cells. CD4+ and CD8+ T cells in blood underwent clonal expansion by week 6 at 0.1 to 3.0 mg/kg.

This rearrangement joins TRBV28 to TRBJ2-5, with TRBD2 matching 9 bases. The specimen comprised CD4+ or CD8+ T cells sorted from blood, sampled in a trial of the OX40 agonist ivuxolimab. This clonotype originated in an adult with an advanced solid tumor such as melanoma, head and neck, liver or kidney cancer. The CDR3 DNA follows: TGTGCCAGCAGTTTAGCGGGAGGGCCCCGTCGGGAGACCCAGTACTTC. Translating gives CASSLAGGPRRETQYF.